This TCR beta chain appears in the sequencing data of a study of cytomegalovirus exposure and HLA in healthy donors. As for the study in general: Among the roughly 400 genotyped donors, about 81% were placed in the Caucasian-associated ancestry cluster. Study-level results: In terms of immune exposure information, only CMV serostatus was available. Most CMV-associated TCR beta chains were later found to appear HLA-restricted.

The study ran its PCR with 60 Vbeta and 13 Jbeta primers. Authors' processing steps: An analysis that came later counted some 80 million unique TCR beta chains, around 12 million shared. Sequencing used immunoSEQ multiplex PCR; TCRdb keeps in-frame clones, though not all of them. V and J calls and clone size are those listed in that table; D and trimming were worked out from the DNA. Of approximately 140,000 clones listed, roughly 90% were seen once; the top ten hold around 0.5%. As for this clone: Its antigen is as yet unknown.

The CDR3 has 14 residues. Germline lookup yields CDR1 SEHNR and CDR2 FQNEAQ (reference sequence). With 5 bases clipped from V and 6 bases from J, the junction kept 8 bases outside the gene matches. The chain uses TRBV7-9 and TRBJ2-7; 9 nucleotides agree with TRBD1. The clonotype comes from a woman aged 35 to 49 in good health and CMV-seronegative. Sequenced: PBMCs. The CDR3 coding sequence is TGTGCCAGCAGCCTAATGGGACAGGGAGCCGAGCAGTACTTC. This gives the protein CASSLMGQGAEQYF.